One sample yielded the 7 T cell receptor beta chains listed below, sequenced in a study of T cell responses to AZD1222 COVID-19 vaccine. Profiling relied on immunoSEQ multiplex PCR, and the TCRdb table lists in-frame clones only, not all of them. Here the sample spans about 94,000 clones, 85% being singletons. The sample consisted of peripheral blood, taken 28 days after the second AZD1222 dose. These receptor sequences come from an adult who received the AZD1222 COVID-19 vaccine.

The chain couples TRBV5-1 to TRBJ1-4, with a tentative D call TRBD1 (5 bases). V dropped 0 bases and J dropped 4 bases, with 7 bases sitting between them. The CDR3 spans 14 residues. CDR1 SGHRS and CDR2 YFSETQ come from the germline V gene. The CDR3 loop is CASSLGQHNEKLFF. For the CDR3, the DNA is TGCGCCAGCAGCTTGGGACAGCATAATGAAAAACTGTTTTTT.

The chain joins TRBV19 to TRBJ1-1; a possible D gene is TRBD1 (6 bases). In germline, CDR1 is LNHDA, CDR2 SQIVND (reference sequence). The CDR3 contains 16 residues. Trimming left V 3 bases short and J 1 base short, with 15 bases between. The CDR3 is CASSISTGLRNTEAFF. The CDR3 DNA is TGTGCCAGTAGTATTAGTACAGGGTTAAGGAACACTGAAGCTTTCTTT.

The chain carries TRBV5-5 and TRBJ2-1, with D tentatively TRBD2 (5 bases). Germline lookup yields CDR1 SGHKS and CDR2 YYEKEE (reference sequence). Trimming pared 4 bases from V and 9 bases from J, leaving 20 bases between. The CDR3 covers 15 residues. The CDR3 sequence: CASSPRPLQGGEQFF. The CDR3 DNA is TGTGCCAGCAGCCCACGACCCCTCCAAGGAGGTGAGCAGTTCTTC.

This chain links TRBV5-1 with TRBJ2-3, with a tentative D call TRBD1 (5 bases). Germline V gives CDR1 SGHRS, CDR2 YFSETQ. The CDR3 totals 15 residues. Trimming removed 1 base at V and 1 base at J, with 10 bases between. The CDR3, as DNA: TGCGCCAGCAGCTTGACAGGTCTACGCACAGATACGCAGTATTTT. Protein: CASSLTGLRTDTQYF. Combining the CDR3 with reference TRBV5-1 and TRBJ2-3 gives the whole variable domain KAGVTQTPRYLIKTRGQQVTLSCSPISGHRSVSWYQQTPGQGLQFLFEYFSETQRNKGNFPGRFSGRQFSNSRSEMNVSTLELGDSALYLCASSLTGLRTDTQYFGPGTRLTVL.

This chain connects TRBV19 to TRBJ1-1; D is ambiguous. Germline-derived CDR1 and CDR2 are LNHDA and SQIVND (reference sequence). V was pared by 6 bases and J by 1 base, with 21 bases between. This CDR3 has 17 amino acids. CDR3 DNA sequence: TGTGCCAGTAGCTCTCTCGGCAGAGTATTGGGGAACACTGAAGCTTTCTTT. It translates to CASSSLGRVLGNTEAFF.

The rearrangement uses TRBV2 and TRBJ2-7; TRBD1 or TRBD2 may be the D gene (5 bases each). The CDR3 is 15 amino acids. Trimming left V 6 bases short and J 5 bases short, with 20 bases between. CDR1 SNHLY and CDR2 FYNNEI come from the germline V gene. The DNA for the CDR3 is TGTGCCAGCAGGGAGGCAATGGGGCCAAAGGACGAGCAGTACTTC. It translates to CASREAMGPKDEQYF.

The CDR3: CASSFGQGGNTIYF. The DNA for the CDR3 is TGCGCCAGCAGCTTTGGACAGGGTGGAAACACCATATATTTT. V usage is TRBV5-1 and J usage is TRBJ1-3, with 8 bases that match TRBD1. The CDR3 runs to 14 residues. The V gene end was trimmed by 2 bases and the J gene end by 3 bases; junction bases not matched to a gene: 1. Germline CDR1 reads SGHRS; CDR2 reads YFSETQ.